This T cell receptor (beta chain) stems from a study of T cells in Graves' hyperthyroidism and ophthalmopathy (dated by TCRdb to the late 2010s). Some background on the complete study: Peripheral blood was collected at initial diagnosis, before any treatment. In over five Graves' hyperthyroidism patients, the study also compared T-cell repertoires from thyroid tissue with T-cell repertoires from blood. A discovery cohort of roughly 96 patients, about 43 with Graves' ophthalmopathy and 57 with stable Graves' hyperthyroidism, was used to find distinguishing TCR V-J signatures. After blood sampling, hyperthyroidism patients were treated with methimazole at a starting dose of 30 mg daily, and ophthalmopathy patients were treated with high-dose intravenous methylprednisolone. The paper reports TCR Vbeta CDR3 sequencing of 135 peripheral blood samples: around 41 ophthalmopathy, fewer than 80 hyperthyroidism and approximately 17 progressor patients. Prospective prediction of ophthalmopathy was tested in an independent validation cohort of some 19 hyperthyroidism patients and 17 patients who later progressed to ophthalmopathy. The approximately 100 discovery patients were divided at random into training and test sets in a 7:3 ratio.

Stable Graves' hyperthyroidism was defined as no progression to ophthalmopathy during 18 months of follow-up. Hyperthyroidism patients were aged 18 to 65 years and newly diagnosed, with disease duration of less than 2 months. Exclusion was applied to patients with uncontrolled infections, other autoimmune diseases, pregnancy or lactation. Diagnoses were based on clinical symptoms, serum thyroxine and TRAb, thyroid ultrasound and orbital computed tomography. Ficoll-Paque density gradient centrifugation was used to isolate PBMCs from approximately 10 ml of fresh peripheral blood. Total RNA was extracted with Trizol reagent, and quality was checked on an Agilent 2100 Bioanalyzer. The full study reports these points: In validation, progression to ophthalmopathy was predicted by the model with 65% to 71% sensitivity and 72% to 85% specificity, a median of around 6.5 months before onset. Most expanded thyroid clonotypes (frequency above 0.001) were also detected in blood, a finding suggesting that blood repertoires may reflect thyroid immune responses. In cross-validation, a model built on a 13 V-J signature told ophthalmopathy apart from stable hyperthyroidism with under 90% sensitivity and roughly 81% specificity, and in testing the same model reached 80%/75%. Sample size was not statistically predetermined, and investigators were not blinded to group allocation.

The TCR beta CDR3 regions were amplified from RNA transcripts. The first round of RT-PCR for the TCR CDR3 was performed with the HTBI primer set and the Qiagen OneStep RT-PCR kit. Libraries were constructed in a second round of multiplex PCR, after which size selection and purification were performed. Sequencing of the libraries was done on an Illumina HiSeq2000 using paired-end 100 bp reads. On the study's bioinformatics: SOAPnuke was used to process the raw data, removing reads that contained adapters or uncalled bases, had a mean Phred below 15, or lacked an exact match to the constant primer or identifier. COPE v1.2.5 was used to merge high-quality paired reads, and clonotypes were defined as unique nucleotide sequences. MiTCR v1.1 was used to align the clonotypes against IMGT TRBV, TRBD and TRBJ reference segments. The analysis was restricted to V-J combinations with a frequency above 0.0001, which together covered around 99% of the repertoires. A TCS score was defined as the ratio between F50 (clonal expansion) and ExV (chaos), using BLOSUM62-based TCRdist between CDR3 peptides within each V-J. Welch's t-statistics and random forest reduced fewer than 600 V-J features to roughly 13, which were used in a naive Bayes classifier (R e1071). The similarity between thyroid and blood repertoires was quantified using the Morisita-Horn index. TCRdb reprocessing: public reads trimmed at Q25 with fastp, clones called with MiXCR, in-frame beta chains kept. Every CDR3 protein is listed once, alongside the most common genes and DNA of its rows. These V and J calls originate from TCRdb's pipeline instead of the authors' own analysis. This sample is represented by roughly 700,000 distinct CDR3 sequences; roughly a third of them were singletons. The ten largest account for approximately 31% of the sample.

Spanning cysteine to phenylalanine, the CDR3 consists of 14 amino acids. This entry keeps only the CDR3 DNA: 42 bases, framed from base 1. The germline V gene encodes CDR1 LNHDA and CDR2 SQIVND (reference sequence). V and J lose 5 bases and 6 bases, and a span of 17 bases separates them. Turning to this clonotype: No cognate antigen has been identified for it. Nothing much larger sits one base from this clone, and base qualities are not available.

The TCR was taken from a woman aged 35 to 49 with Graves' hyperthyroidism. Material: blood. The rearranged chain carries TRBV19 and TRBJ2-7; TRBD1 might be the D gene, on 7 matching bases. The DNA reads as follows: TGTGCCAGTAGTCCCCAGGGGGGAGTAAGCGAGCAGTACTTC. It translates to CASSPQGGVSEQYF.